The rows below give T cell receptor beta chains drawn from one sample of a study of shared clonotypes between healthy human individuals. The method was immunoSEQ multiplex PCR; TCRdb's version includes in-frame clones alone and lacks a portion of them. This sample carries 1.5 million to 1.9 million clones, approximately 98% of them seen once, and the ten largest clones take about 0.45%. Sequenced input: naive CD4+ T cells sorted from blood. These receptors all stem from a young man in good health. The CDR3 runs from the conserved cysteine through the conserved F or W. D genes are given only for firm matches. For some rows the clone size is stated as once, few or many, or as a class when expanded; others skip it.

j_call | v_call | clone_size | d_call | cdr3_nt | cdr3_aa
TRBJ2-7 | TRBV7-9 | . | . | TGTGCCAGCAGCTCTGACCTAACTACTTACGAGCAGTACTTC | CASSSDLTTYEQYF
TRBJ1-2 | TRBV29-1 | . | . | TGCAGCGCCGGGTCGTATGGCTACACCTTC | CSAGSYGYTF
TRBJ1-1 | TRBV19 | . | . | TGTGCCAGTACCCCTGGATCAGGGTGGACTGAAGCTTTCTTT | CASTPGSGWTEAFF
TRBJ2-2 | TRBV11-2 | once | . | TGTGCCAGCAGCTCCCTGGCGGGAAGCACCGGGGAGCTGTTTTTT | CASSSLAGSTGELFF
TRBJ2-5 | TRBV29-1 | . | TRBD1 | TGCAGCGTTGAACCCCCAAAGGGACAGGTCCTGAAGGAGACCCAGTACTTC | CSVEPPKGQVLKETQYF
TRBJ2-5 | TRBV5-1 | . | . | TGCGCCAGCAGCTTGGAATTGGAGACCCAGTACTTC | CASSLELETQYF
TRBJ2-7 | TRBV11-2 | . | TRBD2 | TGTGCCAGCAGCCCACTACGGGGACTAGCGGGAGGGGGAGAGCAGTACTTC | CASSPLRGLAGGGEQYF
TRBJ1-4 | TRBV11-2 | . | . | TGTGCCAGCAGCTTAGGTCTGGGGAATGAAAAACTGTTTTTT | CASSLGLGNEKLFF
TRBJ2-3 | TRBV28 | once | TRBD2 | TGTGCCAGCAGAGTAGCCACTAGCGGGAGACCAGATACGCAGTATTTT | CASRVATSGRPDTQYF
TRBJ2-7 | TRBV23-1 | . | . | TGCGCCAGCCAATCAGACAGATGCTTCTACGAGCAGTACTTC | CASQSDRCFYEQYF
TRBJ2-1 | TRBV5-5 | once | . | TGTGCCAGCAGCTTGGAGGGGCAGGGTTACTACAATGAGCAGTTCTTC | CASSLEGQGYYNEQFF
TRBJ2-6 | TRBV5-1 | . | TRBD2 | TGCGCCAGCAGCTTCGGACTAGCTGGGGCCAACGTCCTGACTTTC | CASSFGLAGANVLTF
TRBJ2-3 | TRBV29-1 | . | . | TGCAGCGTTGAACGGTACGGGGGGCGCGAAGATACGCAGTATTTT | CSVERYGGREDTQYF
TRBJ2-3 | TRBV18 | . | . | TGTGCCAGCCTCGCCGGGAGTGAGAATACGCAGTATTTT | CASLAGSENTQYF
TRBJ2-3 | TRBV2 | . | TRBD1 | TGTGCCAGCAGTGTCTCTCGGGACAGGGTCCGCTCAGATACGCAGTATTTT | CASSVSRDRVRSDTQYF
TRBJ1-5 | TRBV7-6 | . | . | TGTGCCAGCAGCTTAGAGGGGGGGGCTCCAGGCCCCCAGCATTTT | CASSLEGGAPGPQHF
TRBJ1-3 | TRBV28 | . | TRBD1 | TGTGCCAGCAGTACAGGGGGCTATGTAGGAAACACCATATATTTT | CASSTGGYVGNTIYF
TRBJ2-5 | TRBV5-1 | . | . | TGCGCCAGCAGCTTGGACACCCAAGAGACCCAGTACTTC | CASSLDTQETQYF
TRBJ1-2 | TRBV7-9 | . | . | TGTGCCAGCAGCTTAGAAGGGGTTTCTAACTATGGCTACACCTTC | CASSLEGVSNYGYTF
TRBJ2-2 | TRBV29-1 | . | . | TGCAGCCCTCAGAGGGAAGGCACCGGGGAGCTGTTTTTT | CSPQREGTGELFF
TRBJ2-1 | TRBV5-1 | . | . | TGCGCCAGCAGCCGGGATAGCGCCGCCTACAATGAGCAGTTCTTC | CASSRDSAAYNEQFF
TRBJ2-1 | TRBV11-3 | . | . | TGTGCCAGCAGCATCAGAGGGATGAATGAGCAGTTCTTC | CASSIRGMNEQFF
TRBJ2-3 | TRBV6-1 | . | . | TGTGCCAGCCGGGAAGGGGCCAGCACAGATACGCAGTATTTT | CASREGASTDTQYF
TRBJ1-4 | TRBV5-1 | . | . | TGCGCCAGCAGCCAACGGGGGGAGGTGGACGAAAAACTGTTTTTT | CASSQRGEVDEKLFF
TRBJ2-7 | TRBV11-3 | . | . | TGTGCCAGCAGCATAAGCAGCCTTGTCGACGAGCAGTACTTC | CASSISSLVDEQYF
TRBJ2-1 | TRBV11-3 | . | . | TGTGCCAGCAGCTTAGAGACTCGGGATGAGCAGTTCTTC | CASSLETRDEQFF
TRBJ2-5 | TRBV5-1 | . | TRBD1 | TGCGCCAGCAGCTTGGGGGGACAGGGGGCTGGAGAGACCCAGTACTTC | CASSLGGQGAGETQYF
TRBJ2-7 | TRBV4-3 | . | . | TGCGCCAGCAGCCAGTCCGGAGGACATGGACGCACCTACGAGCAGTACTTC | CASSQSGGHGRTYEQYF
TRBJ1-2 | TRBV18 | . | . | TGTGCCAGCTCACCCGGGGCTCGCAACTATGGCTACACCTTC | CASSPGARNYGYTF
TRBJ2-1 | TRBV5-1 | . | TRBD2 | TGCGCCAGCAGCCCGGGGACTAGTCGTGCCAATGAGCAGTTCTTC | CASSPGTSRANEQFF
TRBJ2-5 | TRBV18 | . | . | TGTGCCAGCTCACCACGAGAGGAAGAGACCCAGTACTTC | CASSPREEETQYF
TRBJ1-1 | TRBV28 | . | . | TGTGCCAGCAGTTTGATACCTGCGAACACTGAAGCTTTCTTT | CASSLIPANTEAFF
TRBJ2-3 | TRBV27 | . | TRBD1 | TGTGCCAGCAGTTATCAGGGACAGGGAACAGATACGCAGTATTTT | CASSYQGQGTDTQYF
TRBJ2-3 | TRBV2 | . | TRBD2 | TGTGCCAGCAGTGAACTTAGCGGGAGGTTCCCTAGCACAGATACGCAGTATTTT | CASSELSGRFPSTDTQYF